This T cell receptor beta chain came from a study of memory CD4+ T cells and cytomegalovirus serostatus. Sequenced by immunoSEQ multiplex PCR; TCRdb stores in-frame clones only, minus some. Found here are some 67,000 clones, 70% to 80% of them singletons; the top ten hold approximately 4.8%. This CDR3 comprises 14 residues. From germline, CDR1 is MNHNY and CDR2 SVGAGI (reference sequence). V trimming: 7 bases; J trimming: 6 bases; junction bases outside the gene matches: 6. Single viable CD3+CD4+CD8-CD45RO+ cells were sorted as the memory CD4+ T cells. V and J are TRBV6-6 and TRBJ1-2; the match to TRBD1 covers 12 bases. Sequenced material: memory CD4+ T cells from blood. This clonotype originated in an adult in good health and CMV-seropositive. The CDR3 protein is CASIWDRGRDGYTF. Written as DNA, the CDR3 is TGTGCCAGCATCTGGGACAGGGGGCGAGATGGCTACACCTTC.